This T cell receptor (beta chain) was sequenced during a study of regulatory T cells in long-lasting Graves disease. Study-wide points: Persistent Graves' patients showed less TCR diversity than newly diagnosed patients showed. Segments TRBV28, TRBJ1-2 and TRBJ2-5 showed preferential usage in persistent disease.

In its sample, this clonotype was seen many times. Its antigen is not known. V was trimmed by 3 bases and J by 5 bases, leaving 4 bases between them. Germline V gives CDR1 LGHDT, CDR2 YNNKEL (reference sequence). The CDR3 has 11 amino acids. Arm-PCR of CDR3 regions with iRepertoire HTBI primers generated TCR beta libraries. Via MiXCR, TCRdb re-called the multiplex PCR reads, giving one row per CDR3 protein. The sample lists some 340,000 distinct CDR3 sequences, roughly 25% seen once, with around 30% in the top ten. Time point: persistent/refractory GD, antithyroid drugs over 5 years with positive TRAb. Isolated PBMC RNA provided the starting material for the TCR library. The patients included were those that came from an endocrinology department in Xi'an, China.

The V gene is TRBV3-1, the J gene TRBJ2-5; D not certain. The clonotype was recovered from a middle-aged woman with Graves disease. The sequencing used peripheral blood mononuclear cells (PBMCs), collected when the disease was refractory, from a patient treated with antithyroid drugs. The CDR3 DNA reads TGTGCCAGCAGCCAGGCGGAGACCCAGTACTTC. Protein product: CASSQAETQYF.